This T cell receptor (beta chain) was found in a study of blood T cell repertoires in COVID-19 (TCRdb year 2020). About the investigation overall: Samples covering the acute and convalescent phases of COVID-19 were provided by collaborators in the United States, Italy and Spain. The prospective study material was composed of cDNA or gDNA derived from T cells, B-cell-depleted T cells, or PBMCs. Subjects who had been exposed to COVID-19, were actively infected with it, or had recovered from it provided the deeply sampled blood TCRbeta repertoires that made up the dataset. The repertoires were made available in a free public database intended to serve as a resource for research on the immune response to SARS-CoV-2. The samples were drawn from the first 160 participants of the ongoing ImmuneRACE study and from 950 to 1,500 subjects provided by 6 global collaborators. Sample metadata almost always included a de-identified subject ID, COVID-19 status, age in years and sex. Where HLA class I and class II types were available, the types were taken from metadata supplied by the sample provider, not from assay-based typing.

TCRbeta CDR3 regions were amplified from genomic DNA using the immunoSEQ Assay, a bias-controlled multiplex PCR. Regarding the original processing steps: Within the assay, amplification of reference gene primers was used to estimate how many nucleated cells each sample contained. Sequence reads were collapsed and filtered to measure the absolute abundance of every unique TCRbeta CDR3 rearrangement. For each sample, productive Simpson clonality was calculated as the square root of Simpson's diversity index across productive rearrangements. As stored in TCRdb, this immuneACCESS dataset retains in-frame rearrangements with V and J assigned. A fraction of the clones does not appear; measured against another copy, unresolved V genes explain less than half of the discrepancy, and the remainder lacks a known reason. V, J and clone size were drawn from that table, and D and trimming were deduced from the DNA. This sample is represented by about 180,000 clones; around 87% of them were singletons. The ten top clones hold approximately 2.7% of the sample.

This clone was seen just once. Its antigen is currently not known. No base quality values were provided; no much bigger clone lies one nucleotide off. Overall results and qualifications from the work: The quantity of clinical and demographic metadata differed by source and by participant and was supplied without curation.

Collaborating institutions collected whole blood in K2EDTA tubes following their own protocols. For TCRbeta analysis, collaborators shipped samples as frozen whole blood, isolated PBMCs, or DNA extracted from either of those sample types. The sequence was collected from a man aged 40-55 years with active or convalescent COVID-19. The sample comprised peripheral blood.

The CDR3 protein is CASSPGTLLGTDTQYF. Read as DNA, the sequence is TGCGCCAGCAGCCCCGGGACACTCCTCGGCACAGATACGCAGTATTTT. Recombination connected TRBV5-1 to TRBJ2-3; D gene: possibly TRBD1, on 6 matching bases. As encoded in the germline V gene, CDR1 is SGHRS while CDR2 is YFSETQ. The CDR3 covers 16 residues, taking in both the cysteine and the phenylalanine. Only the CDR3 DNA is retained, 48 bases long and in frame from the first base. A distance of 16 bases separates the germline ends of V and J, which lose 4 bases and 1 base respectively. Supplemented by the reference TRBV5-1 and TRBJ2-3 proteins around the CDR3, the complete variable domain is KAGVTQTPRYLIKTRGQQVTLSCSPISGHRSVSWYQQTPGQGLQFLFEYFSETQRNKGNFPGRFSGRQFSNSRSEMNVSTLELGDSALYLCASSPGTLLGTDTQYFGPGTRLTVL.